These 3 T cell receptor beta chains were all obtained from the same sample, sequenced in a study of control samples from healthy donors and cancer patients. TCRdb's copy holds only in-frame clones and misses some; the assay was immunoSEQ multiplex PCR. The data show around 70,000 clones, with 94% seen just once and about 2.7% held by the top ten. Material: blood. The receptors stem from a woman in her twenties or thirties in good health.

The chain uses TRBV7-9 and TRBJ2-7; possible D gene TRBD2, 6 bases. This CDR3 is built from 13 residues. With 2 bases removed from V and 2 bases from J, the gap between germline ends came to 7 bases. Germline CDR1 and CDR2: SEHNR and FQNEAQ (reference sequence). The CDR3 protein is CASSLPGAYEQYF. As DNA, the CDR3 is TGTGCCAGCAGCTTACCGGGGGCCTACGAGCAGTACTTC.

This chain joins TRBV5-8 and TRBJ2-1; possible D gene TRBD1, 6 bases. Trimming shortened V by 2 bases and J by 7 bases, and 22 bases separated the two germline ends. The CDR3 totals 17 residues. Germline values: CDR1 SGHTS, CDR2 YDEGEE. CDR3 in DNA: TGTGCCAGCAGCTTTCTGCCTTGGGCAGGGGCTCCTAATGAGCAGTTCTTC. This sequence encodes CASSFLPWAGAPNEQFF.

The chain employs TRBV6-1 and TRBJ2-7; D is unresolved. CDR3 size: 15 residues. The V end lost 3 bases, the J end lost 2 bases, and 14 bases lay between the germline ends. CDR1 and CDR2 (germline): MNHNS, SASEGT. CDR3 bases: TGTGCCAGCAGTGACAGCCAAACTATCCCCTACGAGCAGTACGTC. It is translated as CASSDSQTIPYEQYV.